Following are 8 T cell receptor beta chains from one sample sequenced in a study of T cell repertoires in cytomegalovirus infection. Their antigens remain unidentified. Using its own MiXCR run on the reads, TCRdb lists one record per CDR3 protein. Of about 500,000 distinct CDR3 sequences listed, around 30% are singletons. The source material was cultured PBMCs, sampled from culture after CMV antigen stimulation. The receptors were sampled from a human donor in good health (CMV status not recorded). Some clones in this sample may be carry-over from other donors' samples.

The chain recombines TRBV6-2 or TRBV6-3 with TRBJ2-7; D perhaps matches TRBD2 (6 bases). The CDR3 runs to 14 residues. Germline V gene lookup returns CDR1 MNHEY and CDR2 SVGEGT. The V end lost 5 bases, the J end lost 4 bases, and 15 bases lay between the germline ends. CDR3: CASSRPPGGYEQYV. The CDR3 DNA reads as TGTGCCAGCAGTCGCCCGCCTGGGGGGTACGAGCAGTACGTC.

The rearrangement uses TRBV20-1 and TRBJ2-2; weak D call: TRBD1 (5 bases). CDR1 and CDR2 from the germline V gene are DFQATT and SNEGSKA (reference sequence). Trimming cost V 1 base and J 7 bases, with 13 bases left between them. The CDR3 runs 14 residues. CDR3 sequence (DNA): TGCAGTGCTAGAGTTTCAGGGTGGCTCGGGGAGCTGTTTTTT. Protein: CSARVSGWLGELFF.

V and J are TRBV19 and TRBJ2-1; the D gene is possibly TRBD2 (6 bases). V dropped 7 bases and J dropped 7 bases, with 17 bases sitting between them. The CDR3 covers 14 residues. Germline CDR1 LNHDA, CDR2 SQIVND (reference sequence). The CDR3 reads CASTPRRAGNEQFF. For the CDR3, the DNA is TGTGCCAGTACCCCCCGGAGGGCCGGGAATGAGCAGTTCTTC.

The chain is built from TRBV18 and TRBJ1-3; D unclear. With 1 base removed from V and 3 bases from J, the gap between germline ends came to 10 bases. Germline V gene data show CDR1 as KGHSH and CDR2 as LQKENI. This CDR3 contains 15 residues. CDR3 sequence (DNA): TGTGCCAGCTCACCACGGCTCTCGGATGGAAACACCATATATTTT. Protein product: CASSPRLSDGNTIYF.

This clonotype was observed a few times. The chain uses TRBV7-8 and TRBJ2-3, with 10 bases fitting TRBD2. This CDR3 region has 13 residues. Looked up from germline, CDR1 is SGHVS and CDR2 is FQNEAQ. The ends lost 10 bases at V and 3 bases at J; junction bases unmatched: 4. The CDR3 protein is CATALAGTDTQYF. DNA of the CDR3: TGTGCCACCGCACTAGCGGGGACAGATACGCAGTATTTT.

V gene TRBV7-9 combines with J gene TRBJ2-2; the match to TRBD2 covers 8 bases. There are 15 residues in the CDR3. V gave up 7 bases and J gave up 6 bases; unmatched junction bases: 10. From germline, CDR1 is SEHNR and CDR2 FQNEAQ (reference sequence). The CDR3 sequence is CASTVGLAGPGELFF. The CDR3 nucleotides are TGTGCCAGCACCGTCGGACTAGCTGGGCCCGGGGAGCTGTTTTTT.

The gene calls are TRBV5-5 and TRBJ1-1; possible D gene TRBD1, 5 bases. Germline V gene sequence: CDR1 SGHKS, CDR2 YYEKEE (reference sequence). The CDR3 loop spans 12 amino acids. Trimming stripped 3 bases from V and 4 bases from J, with 7 bases between. The CDR3 DNA sequence: TGTGCCAGCAGCTCCGACAGCACTGAAGCTTTCTTT. It encodes CASSSDSTEAFF.

The gene calls are TRBV7-6 and TRBJ1-1; no clear D gene. The V gene's germline CDR1 is SGHVS and CDR2 FNYEAQ. Trimming took off 5 bases at V and 1 base at J, with 8 bases between the two ends. This CDR3 has 13 amino acids. The CDR3 is CASSADENTEAFF. The CDR3 bases are TGTGCCAGCAGCGCGGACGAGAACACTGAAGCTTTCTTT.